This is a list of T cell receptor beta chains from one sample in a study of cytomegalovirus exposure and HLA in healthy donors. TCRdb's copy holds only in-frame clones and misses some; the assay was immunoSEQ multiplex PCR. The data hold 40,000 to 60,000 clones, with 94% observed a single time. The sequenced sample consisted of PBMCs. The receptors were sampled from a woman under 30 in good health and CMV-seropositive. Each CDR3 is given without its conserved first and last residue. D genes are given only for firm matches.

>TRBJ1-1|.|TRBV28
ASSFQASNTEAF
>TRBJ2-7|TRBD2|TRBV11-2
ASSRTSGGYEQY
>TRBJ1-5|TRBD1|TRBV19
ASQGQGAFGNQPQH
>TRBJ1-1|.|TRBV5-1
ASSPRQDTNTEAF
>TRBJ1-5|TRBD1|TRBV6-5
ASKTGAGNQPQH
>TRBJ1-2|.|TRBV19
ASSLTTGANYGYT
>TRBJ1-5|.|TRBV9
ASSVGGHSNQPQH
>TRBJ2-7|.|TRBV6-1
ASVEAQATYEQY
>TRBJ2-7|TRBD2|TRBV7-2
ASSLFPAGTYEQY
>TRBJ1-2|TRBD1|TRBV7-2
ASSLGTGYGYT
>TRBJ2-7|.|TRBV27
ASSLIGGVYEQY
>TRBJ1-1|.|TRBV6-1
ASSEYSRVNTEAF
>TRBJ2-7|TRBD1|TRBV29-1
SVSPGQGIMQY
>TRBJ1-2|TRBD1|TRBV28
ASSFKGQGNGYT
>TRBJ2-7|TRBD1|TRBV6-6
ASRSGTGVYEQY
>TRBJ1-2|.|TRBV19
ASSIDLSAGAGYGYT
>TRBJ2-1|TRBD2|TRBV30
AWSRAGVWNEQF
>TRBJ1-3|.|TRBV6-1
ASSAASQAGNTIY
>TRBJ2-1|TRBD2|TRBV27
ASISAGGVSEQF
>TRBJ1-5|.|TRBV7-2
ASSAYSGTISNQPQH
>TRBJ2-1|TRBD2|TRBV6-4
ASSEAGGAGGEQF
>TRBJ2-5|TRBD1|TRBV9
ASSVATRGKGGQQETQY
>TRBJ2-1|TRBD1|TRBV27
ASSLGTGIYNEQF
>TRBJ1-5|TRBD1|TRBV4-1
ASSQDEQGRGQPQH
>TRBJ2-1|TRBD2|TRBV2
ASRSLAATYNEQF
>TRBJ1-4|.|TRBV28
ASSFYREWANEKLF
>TRBJ2-1|.|TRBV29-1
SVDDGVYNEQF
>TRBJ2-4|.|TRBV28
ASSPPSAKNIQY
>TRBJ1-3|.|TRBV9
ASSVVGSGNTIY
>TRBJ2-1|TRBD1|TRBV28
ASSPYRGRDNEQF
>TRBJ2-6|TRBD2|TRBV30
AWGGVGANVLT
>TRBJ2-7|TRBD2|TRBV6-5
ATVSGNSYEQY
>TRBJ2-2|.|TRBV27
ASSSTSRGTGELF